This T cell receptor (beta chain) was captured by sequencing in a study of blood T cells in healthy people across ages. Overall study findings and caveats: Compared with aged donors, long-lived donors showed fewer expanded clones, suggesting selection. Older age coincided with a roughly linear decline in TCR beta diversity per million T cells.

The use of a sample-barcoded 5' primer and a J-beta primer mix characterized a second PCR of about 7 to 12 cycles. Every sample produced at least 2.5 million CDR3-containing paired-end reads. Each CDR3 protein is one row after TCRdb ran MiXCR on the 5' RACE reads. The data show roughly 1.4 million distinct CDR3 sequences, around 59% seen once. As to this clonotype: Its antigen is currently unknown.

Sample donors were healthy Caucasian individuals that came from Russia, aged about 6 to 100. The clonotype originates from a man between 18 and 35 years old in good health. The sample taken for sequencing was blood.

CDR3 loop: CASSPPTARNTEAFF. The CDR3 bases are TGTGCCAGCTCACCACCGACAGCTAGAAACACTGAAGCTTTCTTT. The rearrangement uses TRBV18 and TRBJ1-1; TRBD1 might be the D (5 bases). The germline gives CDR1 KGHSH, CDR2 LQKENI. V lost 0 bases to trimming and J lost 2 bases, with 10 bases between them. CDR3 size: 15 residues.